This TCR beta chain emerged from a study of blood T cell repertoires in COVID-19. Study details: Acute and convalescent COVID-19 specimens originated in the United States, Italy and Spain. T cells, B-cell-depleted T cells, or PBMCs supplied cDNA or gDNA.

Germline CDR1 reads SQVTM; CDR2 reads ANQGSEA. This CDR3 has 12 residues. The V gene lost 5 bases and the J gene lost 6 bases, with 12 bases spanning the gap. Recruitment covered about two dozen US areas and drew participants whose ages spanned about 18 to 100 years. As handled by the study authors: Reference gene primer amplification gave estimated nucleated cell counts. Produced via immunoSEQ multiplex PCR; TCRdb's table is partial and in-frame only. That table supplies the V and J calls and clone size; D and trimming were determined from the DNA. Of around 300,000 clones in the sample, around 89% are singletons; the top ten hold around 2%.

The clonotype was recovered from a young woman who had recovered from COVID-19. Sequencing was performed on PBMCs or T cells enriched from blood (not recorded which). This chain joins TRBV29-1 and TRBJ2-3, with a possible D match to TRBD2 (5 bases). CDR3 DNA sequence: TGCAGCGTTACCGGGGTTTGGGATACGCAGTATTTT. Protein product: CSVTGVWDTQYF.